This T cell receptor beta chain is drawn from a study of T cell responses to AZD1222 COVID-19 vaccine. Study-wide results and limits: Researchers report vaccine-associated CD4 TCRs spanning spike, with dominance at 160-218 and 743-854. White British donors predominated, females outnumbered males, and clonal diversity was possibly underestimated.

With respect to this clone: The target antigen is unknown.

Profiling relied on immunoSEQ multiplex PCR, and the TCRdb table lists in-frame clones only, not all of them. The sample consists of 120,000 or so clones, roughly 84% of them appearing once. Unmatched junction bases numbered 3, after V lost 2 bases and J lost 0 bases. The germline V gene has CDR1 MNHEY and CDR2 SMNVEV (reference sequence). The CDR3 sequence is 15 residues long. Sequenced material: peripheral blood, taken on day 0 of AZD1222 vaccination. J is TRBJ1-2 and V is TRBV27, with 7 positions matching TRBD1. This sequence originates from an adult in good health. The CDR3 loop is CASSLVGQANYGYTF. In DNA form, the CDR3 reads TGTGCCAGCAGTTTAGTAGGACAGGCTAACTATGGCTACACCTTC.